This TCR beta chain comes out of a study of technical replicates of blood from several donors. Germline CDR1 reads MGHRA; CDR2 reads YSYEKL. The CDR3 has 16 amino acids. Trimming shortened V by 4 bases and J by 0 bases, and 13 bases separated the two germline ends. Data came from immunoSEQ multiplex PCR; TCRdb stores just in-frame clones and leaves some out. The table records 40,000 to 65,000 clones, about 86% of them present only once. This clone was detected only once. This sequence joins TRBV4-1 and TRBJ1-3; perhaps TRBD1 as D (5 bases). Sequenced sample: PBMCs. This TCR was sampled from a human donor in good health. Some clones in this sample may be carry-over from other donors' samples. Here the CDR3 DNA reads TGCGCCAGCAGCCCGCGACAGTCTGGCTCTGGAAACACCATATATTTT. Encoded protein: CASSPRQSGSGNTIYF.